Listed below are T cell receptor beta chains from one sample, sequenced in a study of cytomegalovirus exposure and HLA in healthy donors. Produced via immunoSEQ multiplex PCR; TCRdb's table is partial and in-frame only. The sample lists 75,000 to 90,000 clones, around 81% occurring once. Sample: PBMCs. These receptors were collected from a male donor in good health and CMV-seropositive. Each CDR3 is given with its conserved first and last residue. The D gene is left open where the match is weak. Part of the rows lack a size; the others show once, few, many or a class for expanded clones.

v_call: TRBV4-2; d_call: TRBD2; cdr3_length: 18; clone_size: many; j_call: TRBJ2-3; cdr3_aa: CASSPRPSGGTHPYTQYF; cdr3_nt: TGTGCCAGCAGCCCCCGCCCAAGCGGGGGGACCCACCCATATACGCAGTATTTT
v_call: TRBV7-2; d_call: -; cdr3_length: 15; clone_size: -; j_call: TRBJ2-2; cdr3_aa: CASSTTYKGAGELFF; cdr3_nt: TGTGCCAGCAGCACAACGTACAAAGGGGCCGGGGAGCTGTTTTTT
v_call: TRBV28; d_call: -; cdr3_length: 15; clone_size: -; j_call: TRBJ1-2; cdr3_aa: CASCYWTETNYGYTF; cdr3_nt: TGTGCCAGCTGCTACTGGACAGAAACTAACTATGGCTACACCTTC
v_call: TRBV4-3; d_call: -; cdr3_length: 16; clone_size: -; j_call: TRBJ2-7; cdr3_aa: CASSQDSTGGGYEQYF; cdr3_nt: TGCGCCAGCAGCCAAGATTCGACGGGGGGCGGATACGAGCAGTACTTC
v_call: TRBV28; d_call: -; cdr3_length: 12; clone_size: -; j_call: TRBJ1-2; cdr3_aa: CASRAGFEGYTF; cdr3_nt: TGTGCCAGCAGAGCAGGGTTTGAGGGCTACACCTTC
v_call: TRBV14; d_call: -; cdr3_length: 14; clone_size: -; j_call: TRBJ2-7; cdr3_aa: CASSQGLASYEQYF; cdr3_nt: TGTGCCAGCAGCCAAGGTTTGGCTTCCTACGAGCAGTACTTC
v_call: TRBV19; d_call: -; cdr3_length: 15; clone_size: -; j_call: TRBJ1-5; cdr3_aa: CASSPLQGKDQPQHF; cdr3_nt: TGTGCCAGTAGTCCCCTCCAGGGTAAGGATCAGCCCCAGCATTTT
v_call: TRBV19; d_call: TRBD2; cdr3_length: 15; clone_size: -; j_call: TRBJ2-3; cdr3_aa: CASSILGEGLNTQYF; cdr3_nt: TGTGCCAGTAGTATTTTGGGGGAGGGCCTGAATACGCAGTATTTT
v_call: TRBV28; d_call: TRBD1; cdr3_length: 14; clone_size: -; j_call: TRBJ1-4; cdr3_aa: CASTSGQMHEKLFF; cdr3_nt: TGTGCCAGCACCTCGGGACAGATGCATGAAAAACTGTTTTTT
v_call: TRBV6-6; d_call: -; cdr3_length: 13; clone_size: -; j_call: TRBJ2-1; cdr3_aa: CATDSPRDNEQFF; cdr3_nt: TGTGCCACCGATAGCCCACGGGACAATGAGCAGTTCTTC
v_call: TRBV15; d_call: -; cdr3_length: 14; clone_size: -; j_call: TRBJ2-7; cdr3_aa: CATSRDRESHEQYF; cdr3_nt: TGTGCCACCAGCAGAGATCGGGAGTCCCACGAGCAGTACTTC
v_call: TRBV5-1; d_call: -; cdr3_length: 15; clone_size: -; j_call: TRBJ2-3; cdr3_aa: CASMRSGRQVDTQYF; cdr3_nt: TGCGCCAGCATGAGAAGCGGGCGACAAGTAGATACGCAGTATTTT
v_call: TRBV2; d_call: TRBD1; cdr3_length: 14; clone_size: -; j_call: TRBJ1-6; cdr3_aa: CASSEIQGWSPLHF; cdr3_nt: TGTGCCAGCAGTGAAATACAGGGGTGGTCACCCCTCCACTTT
v_call: TRBV19; d_call: -; cdr3_length: 13; clone_size: -; j_call: TRBJ1-5; cdr3_aa: CASRTASNQPQHF; cdr3_nt: TGTGCCAGCCGGACAGCCAGCAATCAGCCCCAGCATTTT
v_call: TRBV27; d_call: TRBD2; cdr3_length: 15; clone_size: -; j_call: TRBJ2-1; cdr3_aa: CATLPLAGEGGEQFF; cdr3_nt: TGTGCCACCCTCCCCCTAGCGGGAGAAGGGGGTGAGCAGTTCTTC
v_call: TRBV10-3; d_call: -; cdr3_length: 13; clone_size: -; j_call: TRBJ1-2; cdr3_aa: CAISEAQGQGYTF; cdr3_nt: TGTGCCATCAGTGAGGCGCAGGGCCAGGGCTACACCTTC
v_call: TRBV7-9; d_call: -; cdr3_length: 12; clone_size: -; j_call: TRBJ1-1; cdr3_aa: CSSSTRNTEAFF; cdr3_nt: TGTTCCAGCAGCACCAGAAACACTGAAGCTTTCTTT
v_call: TRBV11-3; d_call: -; cdr3_length: 13; clone_size: -; j_call: TRBJ1-2; cdr3_aa: CASSHTGNYGYTF; cdr3_nt: TGTGCCAGCAGTCACACAGGGAACTATGGCTACACCTTC
v_call: TRBV9; d_call: -; cdr3_length: 17; clone_size: once; j_call: TRBJ1-3; cdr3_aa: CASSARGTSLSGNTIYF; cdr3_nt: TGTGCCAGCAGCGCAAGGGGTACCAGCCTCTCTGGAAACACCATATATTTT
v_call: TRBV6-4; d_call: -; cdr3_length: 15; clone_size: -; j_call: TRBJ1-1; cdr3_aa: CASSDSFLADTEAFF; cdr3_nt: TGTGCCAGCAGTGACTCATTTCTCGCGGACACTGAAGCTTTCTTT
v_call: TRBV27; d_call: TRBD1; cdr3_length: 14; clone_size: -; j_call: TRBJ1-5; cdr3_aa: CASRGTGGDQPQHF; cdr3_nt: TGTGCCAGCCGAGGGACAGGGGGCGATCAGCCCCAGCATTTT
v_call: TRBV7-8; d_call: -; cdr3_length: 14; clone_size: -; j_call: TRBJ2-7; cdr3_aa: CASSLVVGEYEQYF; cdr3_nt: TGTGCCAGCAGCTTAGTTGTCGGGGAATACGAGCAGTACTTC
v_call: TRBV6-4; d_call: -; cdr3_length: 14; clone_size: few; j_call: TRBJ2-6; cdr3_aa: CASSEALGANVLTF; cdr3_nt: TGTGCCAGCAGTGAAGCCCTGGGGGCCAACGTCCTGACTTTC
v_call: TRBV6-5; d_call: -; cdr3_length: 16; clone_size: -; j_call: TRBJ2-3; cdr3_aa: CASSYWLAGSTDTQYF; cdr3_nt: TGTGCCAGCAGTTACTGGCTGGCAGGTAGCACAGATACGCAGTATTTT
v_call: TRBV5-1; d_call: TRBD1; cdr3_length: 13; clone_size: -; j_call: TRBJ1-1; cdr3_aa: CASSFRTGDVAFF; cdr3_nt: TGCGCCAGCAGCTTCAGGACAGGGGACGTAGCTTTCTTT
v_call: TRBV7-2; d_call: TRBD2; cdr3_length: 16; clone_size: -; j_call: TRBJ2-3; cdr3_aa: CASSPRLAGSTDTQYF; cdr3_nt: TGTGCCAGCAGCCCCCGACTAGCGGGAAGCACAGATACGCAGTATTTT
v_call: TRBV5-1; d_call: -; cdr3_length: 15; clone_size: -; j_call: TRBJ1-5; cdr3_aa: CASALQKQFNQPQHF; cdr3_nt: TGCGCCAGCGCCTTGCAGAAACAGTTCAATCAGCCCCAGCATTTT
v_call: TRBV6-5; d_call: TRBD1; cdr3_length: 15; clone_size: -; j_call: TRBJ1-5; cdr3_aa: CASSPGTGAKQPQHF; cdr3_nt: TGTGCCAGCAGCCCAGGGACAGGGGCCAAACAGCCCCAGCATTTT
v_call: TRBV6-1; d_call: TRBD1; cdr3_length: 15; clone_size: -; j_call: TRBJ2-7; cdr3_aa: CASSETGTDYYEQYF; cdr3_nt: TGTGCCAGCAGTGAAACCGGGACAGACTACTACGAGCAGTACTTC
v_call: TRBV4-3; d_call: TRBD1; cdr3_length: 16; clone_size: -; j_call: TRBJ2-5; cdr3_aa: CASSQGARTGFETQYF; cdr3_nt: TGCGCCAGCAGCCAAGGGGCCCGGACAGGGTTTGAGACCCAGTACTTC
v_call: TRBV18; d_call: -; cdr3_length: 15; clone_size: -; j_call: TRBJ2-7; cdr3_aa: CASSPLGGAPYEQYF; cdr3_nt: TGTGCCAGCTCACCACTTGGAGGGGCGCCCTACGAGCAGTACTTC
v_call: TRBV6-5; d_call: -; cdr3_length: 14; clone_size: -; j_call: TRBJ2-5; cdr3_aa: CASSYSRPAGTQYF; cdr3_nt: TGTGCCAGCAGTTACTCGCGGCCAGCGGGGACCCAGTACTTC
v_call: TRBV9; d_call: -; cdr3_length: 16; clone_size: -; j_call: TRBJ1-4; cdr3_aa: CASSTRDERGGEKLFF; cdr3_nt: TGTGCCAGCAGCACGAGGGACGAGAGGGGAGGTGAAAAACTGTTTTTT
v_call: TRBV6-4; d_call: TRBD2; cdr3_length: 14; clone_size: -; j_call: TRBJ2-3; cdr3_aa: CASSESGGADTQYF; cdr3_nt: TGTGCCAGCAGTGAAAGCGGGGGGGCAGATACGCAGTATTTT
v_call: TRBV5-8; d_call: -; cdr3_length: 15; clone_size: once; j_call: TRBJ2-3; cdr3_aa: CASSLRREVGWARYF; cdr3_nt: TGTGCCAGCAGCTTGCGCAGGGAGGTGGGGTGGGCTCGGTATTTT
v_call: TRBV11-3; d_call: TRBD2; cdr3_length: 19; clone_size: -; j_call: TRBJ2-7; cdr3_aa: CASSFDILLAGGNSYEQYF; cdr3_nt: TGTGCCAGCAGCTTTGATATTCTGCTAGCGGGAGGAAACTCCTACGAGCAGTACTTC
v_call: TRBV19; d_call: TRBD1; cdr3_length: 14; clone_size: -; j_call: TRBJ2-7; cdr3_aa: CASSIDRVAYEQYF; cdr3_nt: TGTGCCAGTAGTATCGACAGGGTGGCCTACGAGCAGTACTTC
v_call: TRBV28; d_call: -; cdr3_length: 13; clone_size: -; j_call: TRBJ1-1; cdr3_aa: CASSLSGSTEAFF; cdr3_nt: TGTGCCAGCAGTTTATCGGGTTCCACTGAAGCTTTCTTT
v_call: TRBV7-2; d_call: -; cdr3_length: 13; clone_size: -; j_call: TRBJ2-5; cdr3_aa: CASRAASQETQYF; cdr3_nt: TGTGCCAGCAGGGCGGCGAGCCAAGAGACCCAGTACTTC
v_call: TRBV11-2; d_call: -; cdr3_length: 14; clone_size: -; j_call: TRBJ1-2; cdr3_aa: CASSTNTANYGYTF; cdr3_nt: TGTGCCAGCAGCACCAATACAGCTAACTATGGCTACACCTTC
v_call: TRBV29-1; d_call: TRBD1; cdr3_length: 14; clone_size: -; j_call: TRBJ2-1; cdr3_aa: CSAWDRLSYNEQFF; cdr3_nt: TGCAGCGCCTGGGACAGGCTCTCCTACAATGAGCAGTTCTTC
v_call: TRBV6-6; d_call: -; cdr3_length: 14; clone_size: -; j_call: TRBJ2-4; cdr3_aa: CASSYAGRLNIQYF; cdr3_nt: TGTGCCAGCAGTTATGCGGGACGGCTTAACATTCAGTACTTC
v_call: TRBV25-1; d_call: -; cdr3_length: 16; clone_size: few; j_call: TRBJ2-7; cdr3_aa: CASRGPGTTSSYEQYF; cdr3_nt: TGTGCCAGCAGGGGCCCCGGGACAACGAGCTCCTACGAGCAGTACTTC
v_call: TRBV27; d_call: TRBD2; cdr3_length: 13; clone_size: -; j_call: TRBJ2-7; cdr3_aa: CASCSGDCYEQYF; cdr3_nt: TGTGCCAGCTGTAGCGGGGATTGTTACGAGCAGTACTTC
v_call: TRBV5-6; d_call: TRBD2; cdr3_length: 15; clone_size: -; j_call: TRBJ2-3; cdr3_aa: CASSRLAGGSDTQYF; cdr3_nt: TGTGCCAGCAGCAGACTAGCGGGAGGGTCAGATACGCAGTATTTT
v_call: TRBV4-1; d_call: -; cdr3_length: 16; clone_size: once; j_call: TRBJ1-4; cdr3_aa: CASSPASPLVSEKLFF; cdr3_nt: TGCGCCAGCAGCCCAGCGAGTCCCCTCGTTTCTGAAAAACTGTTTTTT
v_call: TRBV7-2; d_call: -; cdr3_length: 16; clone_size: few; j_call: TRBJ1-5; cdr3_aa: CASSLGLQGSNQPQHF; cdr3_nt: TGTGCCAGCAGCTTAGGACTTCAGGGTAGCAATCAGCCCCAGCATTTT